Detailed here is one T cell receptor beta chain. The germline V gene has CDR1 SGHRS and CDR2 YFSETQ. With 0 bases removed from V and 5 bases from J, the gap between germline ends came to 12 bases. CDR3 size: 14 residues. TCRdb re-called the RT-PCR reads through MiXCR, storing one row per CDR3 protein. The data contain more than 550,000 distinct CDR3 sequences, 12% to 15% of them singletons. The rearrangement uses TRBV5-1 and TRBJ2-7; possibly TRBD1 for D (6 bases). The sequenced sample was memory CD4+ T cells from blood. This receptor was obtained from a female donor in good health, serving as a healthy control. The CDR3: CASSLGGTGNEQYF. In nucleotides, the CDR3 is TGCGCCAGCAGCTTGGGGGGAACAGGGAACGAGCAGTACTTC.